This entry lists 32 T cell receptor beta chains sequenced from one sample in a study of T cells in Graves' hyperthyroidism and ophthalmopathy. Amplified TCR beta CDR3 regions derived from RNA transcripts. A set of HTBI primers served as the primers for a first-round RT-PCR of the TCR CDR3. Via MiXCR, TCRdb re-called the multiplex PCR reads, giving one row per CDR3 protein. Among 400,000 to 600,000 distinct CDR3 sequences listed, 16% were seen once. Sequences were obtained from blood. The source of these receptors is a woman aged 25 to 39 with Graves' ophthalmopathy.

This clonotype was recorded once. The chain joins TRBV6-9 to TRBJ2-3; TRBD2 agrees at 8 bases. V was pared by 3 bases and J by 5 bases, with 4 bases of the junction left unmatched. The CDR3 runs to 14 residues. Germline V gene lookup returns CDR1 MNHGY and CDR2 SVAAGI. In DNA, the CDR3 is TGTGCCAGCAGTTACTGGCTAGCGGGAGATACGCAGTATTTT. Translation: CASSYWLAGDTQYF.

The gene calls are TRBV7-3 and TRBJ2-1, with TRBD2 as a possible D gene (6 bases). The germline V gene has CDR1 SGHTA and CDR2 FQGTGA. The CDR3 covers 14 residues. Trimming cost V 3 bases and J 8 bases, with 14 bases left between them. The CDR3 is CASSFYEGGYEQFF. The CDR3 nucleotides read TGTGCCAGCAGCTTTTATGAGGGAGGCTATGAGCAGTTCTTC. Drawing the rest from reference TRBV7-3 and TRBJ2-1, the complete variable domain is GAGVSQTPSNKVTEKGKYVELRCDPISGHTALYWYRQSLGQGPEFLIYFQGTGAADDSGLPNDRFFAVRPEGSVSTLKIQRTERGDSAVYLCASSFYEGGYEQFFGPGTRLTVL.

Ten or more counts support this clonotype. The rearrangement links TRBV11-1 to TRBJ1-1; no reliable D call. The CDR3 sequence is 14 residues long. V was shortened by 5 bases and J by 0 bases, with 10 bases between the two germline ends. Germline CDR1 and CDR2: SGHAT and FQDESV (reference sequence). CDR3 region: CASSPLIMNTEAFF. CDR3 coding DNA: TGTGCCAGCAGCCCCTTGATCATGAACACTGAAGCTTTCTTT.

This clonotype appeared a few times. J is TRBJ1-4 and V is TRBV3-1; no clear D. Germline CDR1 reads LGHDT; CDR2 reads YNNKEL (reference sequence). This CDR3 region has 13 residues. The V end lost 7 bases, the J end lost 3 bases, and 9 bases lay between the germline ends. CDR3 coding DNA: TGTGCCAGCAATCACAGCCCTAATGAAAAACTGTTTTTT. Translating gives CASNHSPNEKLFF.

In nucleotides, the CDR3 is TGTGCCAGCAGTTTGGGTCGAGAGGGTTATCAGCCCCAGCATTTT. Its translation: CASSLGREGYQPQHF. The V and J genes are TRBV28 and TRBJ1-5; D gene unclear. The CDR3 runs to 15 residues. V was shortened by 3 bases and J by 5 bases, with 14 bases between the two germline ends. Per the germline V gene, CDR1 is MDHEN and CDR2 is SYDVKM.

The chain links TRBV6-2 or TRBV6-3 to TRBJ2-7; tentatively, D is TRBD1 (6 bases). The CDR3 is 16 residues long. V was trimmed by 6 bases and J by 5 bases, leaving 23 bases between them. Germline-derived CDR1 and CDR2 are MNHEY and SVGEGT. In DNA, the CDR3 is TGTGCCAGCAGCCCCGATTACAGGGCCGTTCCTCACGAGCAGTACTTC. This translates into CASSPDYRAVPHEQYF.

V gene TRBV10-3 combines with J gene TRBJ2-4; D assignment may be TRBD1 or TRBD2 (5 bases each). V was pared by 3 bases and J by 7 bases, with 7 bases between. The germline CDR1 and CDR2 sequences are ENHRY and SYGVKD. The CDR3 spans 12 residues. The CDR3 is CAISEEGNIQYF. In nucleotides, the CDR3 is TGTGCCATCAGTGAAGAGGGGAACATTCAGTACTTC.

In its sample, this clonotype was seen many times. This chain joins TRBV12-3 or TRBV12-4 and TRBJ1-5; TRBD1 matches 10 bases. The CDR3 loop spans 18 amino acids. The V and J ends lost 4 bases and 0 bases, in that order; junction bases with no gene match: 9. In DNA form, the CDR3 reads TGTGCCAGCAGTTCCTTCGGGACAGGGGAATATAGCAATCAGCCCCAGCATTTT. Residues: CASSSFGTGEYSNQPQHF.

This chain connects TRBV28 to TRBJ2-7, with 7 bases lining up with TRBD2. Germline V gives CDR1 MDHEN, CDR2 SYDVKM. The CDR3 sequence is 13 residues long. The ends lost 10 bases at V and 6 bases at J; junction bases unmatched: 12. The CDR3 nucleotides read TGTGCCACCTTGGGAGGGCCCCCTCTCGAGCAGTACTTC. This codes for CATLGGPPLEQYF.

This clonotype has at least ten counts. The chain combines TRBV12-3 or TRBV12-4 with TRBJ1-2; D is unresolved. The germline V and J ends were trimmed by 10 bases and 5 bases, with 5 bases remaining between them. The length of the CDR3 is 9 residues. The CDR3 region is CATPYGYTF. CDR3 bases: TGTGCCACCCCTTATGGCTACACCTTC.

This clonotype was seen a few times. This rearrangement joins TRBV5-4 to TRBJ2-5; tentative D call: TRBD1 (5 bases). Germline lookup yields CDR1 SGHNT and CDR2 YYREEE (reference sequence). The CDR3 loop spans 14 amino acids. V was shortened by 1 base and J by 4 bases, with 11 bases between the two germline ends. CDR3 protein: CASSLKSQVETQYF. CDR3 in DNA: TGTGCCAGCAGCTTGAAGTCACAGGTAGAGACCCAGTACTTC.

This clonotype was seen more than once but under ten times. This chain connects TRBV14 to TRBJ2-7; D not certain. There are 12 residues in the CDR3. Deletions cut 1 base from V and 9 bases from J, with 10 bases between. Germline V CDR1 and CDR2: SGHDN, FVKESK. CDR3 in amino acids: CASSQVSFVQYF. The CDR3 nucleotides read TGTGCCAGCAGCCAAGTAAGTTTCGTGCAGTACTTC.

This clonotype was seen at least ten times. This chain joins TRBV6-2 or TRBV6-3 and TRBJ2-7; perhaps TRBD1 as D (6 bases). V dropped 2 bases and J dropped 4 bases, with 15 bases sitting between them. The germline CDR1 and CDR2 sequences are MNHEY and SVGEGT. The CDR3 loop spans 15 amino acids. CDR3 amino acids: CASSYPSPQGYEQYF. Here the CDR3 DNA reads TGTGCCAGCAGTTACCCGTCCCCACAGGGTTACGAGCAGTACTTC.

The table lists this clonotype with a few counts. This chain uses TRBV28 with TRBJ1-4, with D perhaps matching TRBD1 (6 bases). This CDR3 is 14 amino acids long. Germline CDR1 is MDHEN and CDR2 is SYDVKM. The V and J ends lost 6 bases and 12 bases respectively, with 20 bases between them. CDR3 in amino acids: CASRKRGGGEELFF. The CDR3 bases are TGTGCCAGCAGAAAAAGGGGGGGGGGCGAGGAACTGTTTTTT.

The rearrangement links TRBV9 to TRBJ2-2; D is undetermined. Trimming took 2 bases from V and 6 from J, leaving 8 bases between them. Germline V gives CDR1 SGDLS, CDR2 YYNGEE. The CDR3 extends over 13 amino acids. The CDR3 nucleotides are TGTGCCAGCAGCGTCGGCGAGCCCGGGGAGCTGTTTTTT. Translation gives CASSVGEPGELFF.

This clonotype was detected many times. This rearrangement joins TRBV20-1 to TRBJ2-1, with a weak D call TRBD2 (5 bases). This CDR3 has 14 amino acids. Germline V CDR1 and CDR2: DFQATT, SNEGSKA (reference sequence). Trimming removed 1 base at V and 7 bases at J, with 14 bases between. The CDR3 region is CSARGRRTVNEQFF. In DNA form, the CDR3 reads TGCAGTGCTAGAGGGAGGCGGACGGTAAATGAGCAGTTCTTC.

The genes are TRBV10-3 and TRBJ2-5, with D unresolved. This CDR3 contains 15 residues. The germline gives CDR1 ENHRY, CDR2 SYGVKD. V lost 8 bases and J lost 2, with 18 bases in between. As DNA, the CDR3 is TGTGCCATCGCGGACGACGGACCGAGACAAGAGACCCAGTACTTC. This codes for CAIADDGPRQETQYF.

This clonotype was seen a few times. V is TRBV27 and J is TRBJ2-7; TRBD1 might be the D (5 bases). Germline CDR1 MNHEY, CDR2 SMNVEV (reference sequence). This CDR3 has 14 amino acids. V lost 2 bases, J lost 4 bases, and 12 bases lay in between. The CDR3 sequence: CASSLIGATYEQYF. The CDR3 DNA follows: TGTGCCAGCAGTTTAATAGGGGCCACGTACGAGCAGTACTTC.

V usage is TRBV28 and J usage is TRBJ1-1; D is unclear. The germline CDR1 and CDR2 sequences are MDHEN and SYDVKM. There are 12 residues in the CDR3. With 4 bases removed from V and 5 bases from J, the gap between germline ends came to 8 bases. This CDR3 reads CASSWQATEAFF. In DNA, the CDR3 is TGTGCCAGCAGTTGGCAGGCGACTGAAGCTTTCTTT.

The V call is TRBV24-1, the J call TRBJ2-3, with a tentative D call TRBD1 (6 bases). The V end lost 11 bases, the J end lost 5 bases, and 16 bases lay between the germline ends. CDR3 size: 13 residues. Per germline, CDR1 KGHDR and CDR2 SFDVKD. The CDR3 DNA reads as TGTGCCAGCGAGGGGGTTTGGGGAGATACGCAGTATTTT. Its translation: CASEGVWGDTQYF.

In its sample, this clonotype was seen a few times. The chain is built from TRBV7-8 and TRBJ2-1; no definite D call. The ends were cut back, 7 bases at V and 7 bases at J, with 17 bases in the middle. The CDR3 totals 14 residues. Germline values: CDR1 SGHVS, CDR2 FQNEAQ. CDR3 in amino acids: CASTPRVFENEQFF. In DNA form, the CDR3 reads TGTGCCAGCACCCCCCGGGTATTCGAGAATGAGCAGTTCTTC.

This clonotype has at least ten counts. The DNA for the CDR3 is TGTGCCAGCAGTTTAATACGTTGGGATCAGCCCCAGCATTTT. The encoded protein is CASSLIRWDQPQHF. The V call is TRBV28, the J call TRBJ1-5; D unresolved. Germline lookup yields CDR1 MDHEN and CDR2 SYDVKM. The CDR3 is made up of 14 amino acids. V lost 2 bases and J 5 bases, leaving 10 bases between the germline ends.

In its sample, this clonotype was seen many times. This rearrangement joins TRBV5-1 to TRBJ1-1; D is unclear. This CDR3 comprises 13 residues. The germline gives CDR1 SGHRS, CDR2 YFSETQ. V dropped 0 bases and J dropped 7 bases, with 10 bases sitting between them. This CDR3 reads CASSLDVSVEAFF. CDR3 sequence (DNA): TGCGCCAGCAGCTTGGACGTTTCCGTTGAAGCTTTCTTT.

This clonotype was seen at least ten times. The J gene is TRBJ2-5, the V gene TRBV7-2; 7 nucleotides align to TRBD2. V lost 9 bases, J lost 1 base, and 5 bases stayed unmatched. Per the germline V gene, CDR1 is SGHTA and CDR2 is FQGNSA. The CDR3 consists of 13 residues. The CDR3 region has the DNA TGTGCCAGTGGTGGCGGGGGCCAAGAGACCCAGTACTTC. Its protein product is CASGGGGQETQYF.

This clonotype has a count of ten or more. V and J are TRBV29-1 and TRBJ2-5; 9 nucleotides match TRBD1. The CDR3 totals 15 residues. The ends lost 0 bases at V and 4 bases at J; junction bases unmatched: 6. Germline-derived CDR1 and CDR2 are SQVTM and ANQGSEA. DNA of the CDR3: TGCAGCGTTGAAGATGACAGGGGGAGGGGAGAGACCCAGTACTTC. Protein: CSVEDDRGRGETQYF.

The chain uses TRBV14 and TRBJ2-5, with D perhaps matching TRBD1 or TRBD2 (5 bases each). V lost 1 base and J 4 bases, leaving 10 bases between the germline ends. In germline, CDR1 is SGHDN, CDR2 FVKESK. The CDR3 spans 14 residues. The CDR3 sequence: CASSQGGRVETQYF. CDR3 in DNA: TGTGCCAGCAGCCAAGGGGGGAGAGTAGAGACCCAGTACTTC.

In regard to this clonotype: The junction departs from germline at one end; a sequencing error may be responsible. J is TRBJ2-7 and V is TRBV15; maybe TRBD1 (6 bases). Looked up from germline, CDR1 is LNHNV and CDR2 is YYDKDF (reference sequence). The CDR3 spans 15 residues. CDR3 protein: CAISRTWDTDYEQYF. In DNA form, the CDR3 reads TGTGCCATCAGCAGAACTTGGGACACAGACTACGAGCAGTACTTC.

In this sample, this clonotype turned up a few times. The chain joins TRBV12-3 or TRBV12-4 to TRBJ1-1; no reliable D call. The CDR3 runs to 11 residues. V lost 6 bases and J 5 bases, leaving 7 bases between the germline ends. CDR3 in amino acids: CASRPITEAFF. The CDR3 region has the DNA TGTGCCAGCAGACCCATAACTGAAGCTTTCTTT.

In this sample, this clonotype turned up many times. The genes are TRBV2 and TRBJ1-4; D is perhaps TRBD1 (6 bases). From germline, CDR1 is SNHLY and CDR2 FYNNEI. Between the trimmed V and J ends, which lost 4 bases and 7 bases, there was a span of 13 bases. There are 14 residues in the CDR3. The CDR3 DNA reads as TGTGCCAGCAGTGTCGGCAGGGGCGGTGAAAAACTGTTTTTT. It yields the protein CASSVGRGGEKLFF.

This clonotype was seen repeatedly, ten times or more. The gene calls are TRBV27 and TRBJ2-5; possibly TRBD1 or TRBD2 for D (5 bases each). Trimming pared 6 bases from V and 5 bases from J, leaving 19 bases between. CDR3 length: 15 residues. CDR1 and CDR2 (germline): MNHEY, SMNVEV (reference sequence). CDR3 amino acids: CASSLGRGKGETQYF. The CDR3 nucleotides read TGTGCCAGCAGCCTCGGACGAGGGAAGGGGGAGACCCAGTACTTC.

This clonotype was recorded a few times. V is TRBV5-5 and J is TRBJ1-2, with 8 bases matching TRBD1. Trimming at V came to 4 bases and at J to 6 bases, leaving 5 bases not matched to a gene. The CDR3 length is 13 residues. CDR1 is SGHKS, CDR2 YYEKEE, per germline (reference sequence). The CDR3 region is CASSDTGGNGYTF. For the CDR3, the DNA is TGTGCCAGCAGCGATACAGGGGGTAATGGCTACACCTTC.

This clonotype occurred many times. This sequence joins TRBV2 and TRBJ2-6; D gene uncertain. V lost 6 bases and J 0 bases, leaving 18 bases between the germline ends. Germline values: CDR1 SNHLY, CDR2 FYNNEI. This CDR3 comprises 18 residues. The CDR3 sequence is CASSPGPADGSGANVLTF. CDR3 nucleotides: TGTGCCAGCAGCCCAGGACCAGCCGATGGCTCTGGGGCCAACGTCCTGACTTTC.